This T cell receptor (beta chain) appears in the sequencing data of a study of T cells in narcolepsy. At the level of the study: Enrolled donors included narcolepsy type 1 or type 2 patients and healthy controls.

The V segment lost 5 bases and the J segment 6 bases; nucleotides outside the gene matches: 8. The CDR3 covers 14 residues. CDR1 is SGHAT and CDR2 is FQNNGV in the germline V gene. This clone has a handful of counts. What it binds is not known. General study results and limits: HCRT-specific and TRIB2-specific autoreactive clonotypes appeared among same-patient CSF and blood CD4+ clonotypes. In some patient and control memory CD4+ samples, autoreactive clones were absent.

Assay: immunoSEQ multiplex PCR; the TCRdb copy retains only in-frame clones and omits some. The sample consists of fewer than 35,000 clones, about 80% of them appearing once. Sequencing input: CD45RA- memory CD4+ T cells from PBMCs. This TCR was sampled from a human donor with narcolepsy. This rearrangement joins TRBV11-2 to TRBJ2-7; 9 nucleotides agree with TRBD1. Written as DNA, the CDR3 is TGTGCCAGCAGCGCGACGGGACAGGGCGTCGAGCAGTACTTC. Translating gives CASSATGQGVEQYF.